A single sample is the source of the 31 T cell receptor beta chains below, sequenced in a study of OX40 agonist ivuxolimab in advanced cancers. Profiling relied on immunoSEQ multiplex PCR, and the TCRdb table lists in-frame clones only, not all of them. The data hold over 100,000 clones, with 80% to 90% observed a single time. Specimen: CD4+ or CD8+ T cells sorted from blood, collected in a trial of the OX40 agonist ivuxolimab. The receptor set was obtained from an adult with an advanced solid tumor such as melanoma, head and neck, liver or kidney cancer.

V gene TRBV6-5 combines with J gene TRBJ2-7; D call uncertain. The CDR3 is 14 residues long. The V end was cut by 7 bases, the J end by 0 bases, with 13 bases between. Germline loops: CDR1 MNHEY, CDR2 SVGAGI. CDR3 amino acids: CASINMGNSYEQYF. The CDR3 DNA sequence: TGTGCCAGCATCAACATGGGAAACTCCTACGAGCAGTACTTC.

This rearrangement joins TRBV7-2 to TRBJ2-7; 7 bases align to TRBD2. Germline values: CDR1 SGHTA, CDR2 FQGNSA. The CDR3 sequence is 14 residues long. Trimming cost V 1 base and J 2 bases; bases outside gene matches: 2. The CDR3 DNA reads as TGTGCCAGCAGCTTAGTTGGGGGGGCCTACGAGCAGTACTTC. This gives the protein CASSLVGGAYEQYF.

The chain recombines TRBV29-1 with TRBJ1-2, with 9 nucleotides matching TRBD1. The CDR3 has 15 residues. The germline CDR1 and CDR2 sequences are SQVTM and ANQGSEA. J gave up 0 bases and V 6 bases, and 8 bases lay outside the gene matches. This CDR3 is CSVGDRALTNYGYTF. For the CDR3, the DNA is TGCAGCGTCGGGGACAGGGCCCTAACTAACTATGGCTACACCTTC.

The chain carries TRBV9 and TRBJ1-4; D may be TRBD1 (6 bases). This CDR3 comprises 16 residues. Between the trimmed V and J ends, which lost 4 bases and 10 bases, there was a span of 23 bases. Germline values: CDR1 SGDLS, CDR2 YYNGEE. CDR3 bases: TGTGCCAGCAGCCCAGGAGACCCAGGGGCAAGCCGAAAACTGTTTTTT. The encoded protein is CASSPGDPGASRKLFF. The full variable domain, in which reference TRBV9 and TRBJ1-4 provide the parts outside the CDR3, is DSGVTQTPKHLITATGQRVTLRCSPRSGDLSVYWYQQSLDQGLQFLIQYYNGEERAKGNILERFSAQQFPDLHSELNLSSLELGDSALYFCASSPGDPGASRKLFFGSGTQLSVL.

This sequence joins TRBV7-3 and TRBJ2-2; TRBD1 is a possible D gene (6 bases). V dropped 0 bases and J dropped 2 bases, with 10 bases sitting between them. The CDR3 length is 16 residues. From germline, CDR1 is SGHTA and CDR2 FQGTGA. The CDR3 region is CASSLTAGTNTGELFF. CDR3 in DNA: TGTGCCAGCAGCTTAACAGCAGGGACAAACACCGGGGAGCTGTTTTTT.

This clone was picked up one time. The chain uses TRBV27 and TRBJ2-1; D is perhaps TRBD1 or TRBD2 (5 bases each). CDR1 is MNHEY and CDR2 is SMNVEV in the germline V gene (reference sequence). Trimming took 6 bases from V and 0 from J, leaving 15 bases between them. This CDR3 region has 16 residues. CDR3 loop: CASRGVRGPSYNEQFF. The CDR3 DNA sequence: TGTGCCAGCAGGGGGGTAAGGGGCCCCTCCTACAATGAGCAGTTCTTC.

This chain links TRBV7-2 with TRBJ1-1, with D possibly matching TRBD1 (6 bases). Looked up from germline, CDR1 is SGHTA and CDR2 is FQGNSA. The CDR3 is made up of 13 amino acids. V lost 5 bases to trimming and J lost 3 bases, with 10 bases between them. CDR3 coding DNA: TGTGCCAGCAGCGGGGGGCGGTACACTGAAGCTTTCTTT. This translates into CASSGGRYTEAFF.

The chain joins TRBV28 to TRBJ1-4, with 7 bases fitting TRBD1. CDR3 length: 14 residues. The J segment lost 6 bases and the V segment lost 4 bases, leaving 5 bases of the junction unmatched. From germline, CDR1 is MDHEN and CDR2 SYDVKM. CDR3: CASSSGQDDEKLFF. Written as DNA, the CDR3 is TGTGCCAGCAGTTCAGGACAGGACGATGAAAAACTGTTTTTT.

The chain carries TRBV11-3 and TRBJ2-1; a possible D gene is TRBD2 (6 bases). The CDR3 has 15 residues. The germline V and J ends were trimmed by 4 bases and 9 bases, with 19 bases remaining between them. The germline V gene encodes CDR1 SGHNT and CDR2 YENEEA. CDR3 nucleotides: TGTGCCAGCAGCTCACTCGGGGTGTCCGGGGGTGAGCAGTTCTTC. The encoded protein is CASSSLGVSGGEQFF.

The chain's CDR3 is CASSLSRLEAFF. The CDR3 nucleotides are TGTGCCAGCAGTCTTTCACGGCTGGAGGCTTTCTTT. V usage is TRBV28 and J usage is TRBJ1-1; D unresolved. V lost 5 bases to trimming and J lost 11 bases, with 15 bases between them. Looked up from germline, CDR1 is MDHEN and CDR2 is SYDVKM. The CDR3 covers 12 residues.

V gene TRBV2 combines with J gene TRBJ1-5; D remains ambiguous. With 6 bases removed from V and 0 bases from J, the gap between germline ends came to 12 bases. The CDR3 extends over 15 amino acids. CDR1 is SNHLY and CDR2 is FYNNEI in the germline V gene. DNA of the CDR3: TGTGCCAGCAGCGAGAACACATATAGCAATCAGCCCCAGCATTTT. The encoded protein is CASSENTYSNQPQHF.

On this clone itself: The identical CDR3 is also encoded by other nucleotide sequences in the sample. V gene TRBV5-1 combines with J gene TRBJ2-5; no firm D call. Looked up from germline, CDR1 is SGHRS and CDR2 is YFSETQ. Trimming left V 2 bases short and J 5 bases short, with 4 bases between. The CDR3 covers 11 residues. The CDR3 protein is CASSLQETQYF. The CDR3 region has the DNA TGCGCCAGCAGCTTACAGGAGACCCAGTACTTC.

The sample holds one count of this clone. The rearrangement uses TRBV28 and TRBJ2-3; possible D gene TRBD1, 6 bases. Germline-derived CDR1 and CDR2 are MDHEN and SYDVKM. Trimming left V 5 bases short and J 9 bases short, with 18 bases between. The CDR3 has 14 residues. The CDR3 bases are TGTGCCAGCAGTCCACCGAGGGGGTGGGGCACGCAGTATTTT. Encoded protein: CASSPPRGWGTQYF.

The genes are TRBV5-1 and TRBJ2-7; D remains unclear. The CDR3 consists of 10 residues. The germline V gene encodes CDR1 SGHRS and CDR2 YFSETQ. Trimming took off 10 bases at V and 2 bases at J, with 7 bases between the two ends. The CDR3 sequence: CARSPYEQYF. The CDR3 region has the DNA TGCGCCCGCTCCCCCTACGAGCAGTACTTC.

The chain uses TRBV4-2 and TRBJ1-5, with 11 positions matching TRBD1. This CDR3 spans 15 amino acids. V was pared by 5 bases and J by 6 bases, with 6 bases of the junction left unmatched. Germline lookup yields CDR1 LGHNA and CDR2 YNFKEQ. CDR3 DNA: TGTGCCAGCAGCGTCGGACAGGGGGCGAGTCAGCCCCAGCATTTT. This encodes CASSVGQGASQPQHF.

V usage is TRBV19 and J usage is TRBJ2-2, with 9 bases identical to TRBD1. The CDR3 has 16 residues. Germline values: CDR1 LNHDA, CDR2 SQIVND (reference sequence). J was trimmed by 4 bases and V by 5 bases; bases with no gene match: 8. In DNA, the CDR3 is TGTGCCAGTAGTGGGGGACAGGGAGTGGGCACCGGGGAGCTGTTTTTT. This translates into CASSGGQGVGTGELFF. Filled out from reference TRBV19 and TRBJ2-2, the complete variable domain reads DGGITQSPKYLFRKEGQNVTLSCEQNLNHDAMYWYRQDPGQGLRLIYYSQIVNDFQKGDIAEGYSVSREKKESFPLTVTSAQKNPTAFYLCASSGGQGVGTGELFFGEGSRLTVL.

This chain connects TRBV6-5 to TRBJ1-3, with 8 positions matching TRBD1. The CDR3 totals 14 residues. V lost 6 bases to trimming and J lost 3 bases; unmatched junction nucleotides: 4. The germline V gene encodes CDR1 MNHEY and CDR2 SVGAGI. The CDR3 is CASRQGAGGNTIYF. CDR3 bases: TGTGCCAGCAGGCAGGGGGCTGGTGGAAACACCATATATTTT.

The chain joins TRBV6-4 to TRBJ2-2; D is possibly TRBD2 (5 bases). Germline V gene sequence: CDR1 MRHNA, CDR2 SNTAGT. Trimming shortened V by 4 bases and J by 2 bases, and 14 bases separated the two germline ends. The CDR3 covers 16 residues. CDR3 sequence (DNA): TGTGCCAGCAGTGTGGTCGGCGGGCTCAACACCGGGGAGCTGTTTTTT. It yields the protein CASSVVGGLNTGELFF.

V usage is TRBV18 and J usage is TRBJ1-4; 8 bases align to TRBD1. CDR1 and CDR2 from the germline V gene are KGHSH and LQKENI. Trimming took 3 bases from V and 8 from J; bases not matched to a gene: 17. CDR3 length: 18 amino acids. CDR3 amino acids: CASSPIGPGQAITEKLFF. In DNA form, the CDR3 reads TGTGCCAGCTCACCCATAGGGCCGGGACAGGCAATTACCGAAAAACTGTTTTTT.

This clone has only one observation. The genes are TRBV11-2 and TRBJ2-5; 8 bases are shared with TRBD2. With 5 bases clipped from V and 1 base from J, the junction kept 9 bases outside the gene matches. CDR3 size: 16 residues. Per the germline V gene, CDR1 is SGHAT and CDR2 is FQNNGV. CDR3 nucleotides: TGTGCCAGCAGCCTACGGGGACTAGGTTCCCAAGAGACCCAGTACTTC. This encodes CASSLRGLGSQETQYF.

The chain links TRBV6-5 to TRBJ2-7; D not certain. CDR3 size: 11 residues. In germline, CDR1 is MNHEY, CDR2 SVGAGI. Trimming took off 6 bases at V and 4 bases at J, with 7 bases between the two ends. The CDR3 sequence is CASSVGYEQYF. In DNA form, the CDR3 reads TGTGCCAGCAGCGTGGGGTACGAGCAGTACTTC.

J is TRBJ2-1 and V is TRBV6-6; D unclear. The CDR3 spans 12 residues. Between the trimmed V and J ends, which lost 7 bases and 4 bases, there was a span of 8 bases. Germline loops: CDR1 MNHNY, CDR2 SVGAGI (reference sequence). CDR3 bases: TGTGCCAGCATTGGCAGTTACAATGAGCAGTTCTTC. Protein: CASIGSYNEQFF.

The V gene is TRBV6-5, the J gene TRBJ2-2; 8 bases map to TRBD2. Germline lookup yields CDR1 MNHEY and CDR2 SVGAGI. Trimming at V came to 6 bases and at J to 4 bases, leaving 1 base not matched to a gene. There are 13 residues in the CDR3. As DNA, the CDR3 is TGTGCCAGCAGGGCGGGGGGCACCGGGGAGCTGTTTTTT. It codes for CASRAGGTGELFF.

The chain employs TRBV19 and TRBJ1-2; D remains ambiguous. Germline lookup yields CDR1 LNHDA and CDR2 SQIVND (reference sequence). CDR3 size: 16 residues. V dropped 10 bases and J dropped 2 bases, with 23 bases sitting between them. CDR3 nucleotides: TGTGCCACCACCGAGGGAGGAGGGCAAGGGAACTATGGCTACACCTTC. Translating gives CATTEGGGQGNYGYTF.

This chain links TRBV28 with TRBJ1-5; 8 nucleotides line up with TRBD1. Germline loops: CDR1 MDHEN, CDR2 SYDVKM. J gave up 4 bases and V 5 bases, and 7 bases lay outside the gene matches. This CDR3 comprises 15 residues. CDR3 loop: CASSPRQGFNQPQHF. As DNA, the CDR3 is TGTGCCAGCAGTCCCCGACAGGGGTTTAATCAGCCCCAGCATTTT.

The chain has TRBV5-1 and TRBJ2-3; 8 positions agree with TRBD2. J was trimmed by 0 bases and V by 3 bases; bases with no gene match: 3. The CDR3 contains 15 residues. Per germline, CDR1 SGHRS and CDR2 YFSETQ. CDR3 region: CASSYQRGSTDTQYF. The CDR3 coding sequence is TGCGCCAGCAGCTACCAGCGGGGGAGCACAGATACGCAGTATTTT.

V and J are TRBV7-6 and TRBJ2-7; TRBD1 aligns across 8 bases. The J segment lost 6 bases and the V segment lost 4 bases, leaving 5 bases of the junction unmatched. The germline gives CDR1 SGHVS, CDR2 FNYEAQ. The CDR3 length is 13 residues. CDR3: CASSSQTGAEQYF. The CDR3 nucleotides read TGTGCCAGCAGCTCTCAGACAGGGGCCGAGCAGTACTTC.

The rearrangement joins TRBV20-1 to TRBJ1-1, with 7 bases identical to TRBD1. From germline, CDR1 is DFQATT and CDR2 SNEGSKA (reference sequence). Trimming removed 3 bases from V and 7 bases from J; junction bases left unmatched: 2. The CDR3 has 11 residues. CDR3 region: CSARGQHEAFF. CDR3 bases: TGCAGTGCTAGGGGACAGCATGAAGCTTTCTTT.

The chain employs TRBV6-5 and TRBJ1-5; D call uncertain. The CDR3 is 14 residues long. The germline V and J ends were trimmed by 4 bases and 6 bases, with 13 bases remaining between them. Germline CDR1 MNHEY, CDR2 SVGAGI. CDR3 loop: CASSSYSSGQPQHF. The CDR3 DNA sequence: TGTGCCAGCAGTTCCTACTCATCAGGTCAGCCCCAGCATTTT.

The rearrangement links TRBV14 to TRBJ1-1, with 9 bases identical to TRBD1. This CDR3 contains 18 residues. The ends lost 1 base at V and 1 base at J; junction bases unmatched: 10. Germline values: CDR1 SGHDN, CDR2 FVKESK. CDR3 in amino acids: CASSQGRTGAWKNTEAFF. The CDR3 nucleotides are TGTGCCAGCAGCCAAGGACGGACAGGGGCTTGGAAGAACACTGAAGCTTTCTTT.

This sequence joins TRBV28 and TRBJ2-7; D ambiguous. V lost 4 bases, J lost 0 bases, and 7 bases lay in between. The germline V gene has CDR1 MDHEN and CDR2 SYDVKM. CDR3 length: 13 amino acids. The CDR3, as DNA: TGTGCCAGCAGTTATTCGGACTCCTACGAGCAGTACTTC. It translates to CASSYSDSYEQYF.